This T cell receptor (beta chain) was obtained from a study of shared clonotypes between healthy human individuals. As for the study in general: CD4 naive and CD4 memory each took three plates per donor, while CD8 naive took two and CD8 memory one.

Assay: immunoSEQ multiplex PCR; the TCRdb copy retains only in-frame clones and omits some. The data contain 2 million to 2.5 million clones, about nine tenths of them singletons. The specimen was naive CD4+ T cells from PBMCs. Subset of the sample: CD45RA+ positively selected. This clonotype was sampled from a man in his late teens or twenties in good health. Some clones in this sample may be carry-over from other donors' samples.

In DNA form, the CDR3 reads TGTGCCAGTAGGCCGAGGACAGGGATTGGCTACACCTTC. This encodes CASRPRTGIGYTF. V is TRBV19 and J is TRBJ1-2; 8 bases agree with TRBD1. Germline CDR1 LNHDA, CDR2 SQIVND (reference sequence). J was trimmed by 7 bases and V by 6 bases; bases with no gene match: 7. The CDR3 sequence is 13 residues long.